One sample yielded the 30 T cell receptor beta chains listed below, sequenced in a study of blood T cell repertoires in COVID-19. Measured with immunoSEQ multiplex PCR; TCRdb has only the in-frame clones, and not every one. The sample gives 200,000 to 300,000 clones, under 90% of which show up once; approximately 9% is in the top ten. The sample taken for sequencing was peripheral blood. The receptor source for this set is a human donor in a cohort sampled during active COVID-19.

The J gene is TRBJ2-2, the V gene TRBV7-9; 8 bases line up with TRBD1. Trimming took 10 bases from V and 7 from J; bases not matched to a gene: 11. The CDR3 has 14 residues. Per the germline V gene, CDR1 is SEHNR and CDR2 is FQNEAQ (reference sequence). DNA for the CDR3: TGTGCCAACCGGATTGACAGGGGAGGCGGGGAGCTGTTTTTT. Protein product: CANRIDRGGGELFF.

V is TRBV18 and J is TRBJ1-2; D is undetermined. V lost 4 bases and J 3 bases, leaving 9 bases between the germline ends. The CDR3 contains 13 residues. CDR1 is KGHSH and CDR2 is LQKENI in the germline V gene. CDR3 amino acids: CASSLAVDYGYTF. DNA for the CDR3: TGTGCCAGCTCACTGGCGGTGGACTATGGCTACACCTTC.

This chain uses TRBV7-2 with TRBJ1-1; D call uncertain. V was pared by 2 bases and J by 5 bases, with 12 bases between. The CDR3 is 14 amino acids. CDR1 and CDR2 (germline): SGHTA, FQGNSA. Here the CDR3 DNA reads TGTGCCAGCAGCTTAACCGGGTACGCGACTGAAGCTTTCTTT. Protein: CASSLTGYATEAFF.

The chain employs TRBV11-2 and TRBJ1-2; D remains unclear. CDR3 size: 15 residues. V was pared by 2 bases and J by 2 bases, with 12 bases between. CDR1 and CDR2 (germline): SGHAT, FQNNGV. CDR3 region: CASSLRRGANYGYTF. For the CDR3, the DNA is TGTGCCAGCAGCTTAAGGCGGGGAGCAAACTATGGCTACACCTTC.

The chain carries TRBV18 and TRBJ1-1; 7 bases are shared with TRBD1. Per germline, CDR1 KGHSH and CDR2 LQKENI. The CDR3 sequence is 12 residues long. V lost 6 bases to trimming and J lost 5 bases; unmatched junction nucleotides: 3. The CDR3 is CASSPDRTEAFF. DNA of the CDR3: TGTGCCAGCTCCCCGGACAGGACTGAAGCTTTCTTT.

The V call is TRBV7-2, the J call TRBJ1-2; a weak D match, TRBD1 (6 bases). With 7 bases removed from V and 0 bases from J, the gap between germline ends came to 12 bases. CDR1 is SGHTA and CDR2 is FQGNSA in the germline V gene. This CDR3 has 14 amino acids. CDR3 sequence reads: CASNAGAANYGYTF. CDR3 nucleotide sequence: TGTGCCAGCAACGCAGGGGCTGCTAACTATGGCTACACCTTC.

This clone was seen only once. The V gene is TRBV28, the J gene TRBJ2-1; D not resolved. The germline CDR1 and CDR2 sequences are MDHEN and SYDVKM. Between the trimmed V and J ends, which lost 3 bases and 2 bases, there was a span of 17 bases. This CDR3 contains 17 residues. The CDR3: CASSLGWPNRPYNEQFF. The CDR3 DNA follows: TGTGCCAGCAGTTTGGGTTGGCCAAACAGACCCTACAATGAGCAGTTCTTC.

The chain uses TRBV5-6 and TRBJ2-7, with D perhaps TRBD1 (5 bases). The germline V gene has CDR1 SGHDT and CDR2 YYEEEE. V was shortened by 2 bases and J by 6 bases, with 15 bases between the two germline ends. The CDR3 extends over 14 amino acids. CDR3 nucleotide sequence: TGTGCCAGCAGCTTTGGGTCAGGGCAAAGCGAGCAGTACTTC. Its translation is CASSFGSGQSEQYF.

The chain links TRBV2 to TRBJ2-3; no firm D call. There are 12 residues in the CDR3. Trimming left V 1 base short and J 6 bases short, with 5 bases between. CDR1 SNHLY and CDR2 FYNNEI come from the germline V gene. The chain's CDR3 is CASSEDYDTQYF. The CDR3 coding sequence is TGTGCCAGCAGTGAAGACTATGATACGCAGTATTTT.

This sequence joins TRBV5-4 and TRBJ2-4, with 8 bases that match TRBD1. Germline-derived CDR1 and CDR2 are SGHNT and YYREEE (reference sequence). V shed 2 bases and J 5 bases; nucleotides not matched to a gene: 6. The CDR3 consists of 15 residues. CDR3 region: CASSFSGQGENIQYF. The CDR3 DNA is TGTGCCAGCAGCTTTAGTGGACAGGGTGAAAACATTCAGTACTTC.

The CDR3 is CASSLVSRMSNQPQHF. CDR3 nucleotide sequence: TGTGCCAGCAGTTTGGTGTCGAGAATGAGCAATCAGCCCCAGCATTTT. The rearrangement uses TRBV28 and TRBJ1-5; D is ambiguous. Germline-derived CDR1 and CDR2 are MDHEN and SYDVKM. The ends were cut back, 3 bases at V and 1 base at J, with 13 bases in the middle. This CDR3 has 16 amino acids.

The chain joins TRBV5-1 to TRBJ2-7; TRBD1 matches 12 bases. Germline CDR1 reads SGHRS; CDR2 reads YFSETQ. V was clipped by 2 bases and J by 3 bases; unmatched bases: 12. The CDR3 extends over 18 amino acids. The CDR3 DNA reads as TGCGCCAGCAGCTTTGGAGGATACCGGGACAGGGGGCGCTACGAGCAGTACTTC. It yields the protein CASSFGGYRDRGRYEQYF.

This chain connects TRBV11-3 to TRBJ2-3; 7 bases fit TRBD1. Per germline, CDR1 SGHNT and CDR2 YENEEA. J was trimmed by 1 base and V by 5 bases; bases with no gene match: 3. This CDR3 is 14 amino acids long. This chain's CDR3 is CASSRTGGTDTQYF. CDR3 coding DNA: TGTGCCAGCAGCCGAACAGGGGGCACAGATACGCAGTATTTT.

This chain connects TRBV4-1 to TRBJ1-3; D is possibly TRBD1 (6 bases). Germline CDR1 MGHRA, CDR2 YSYEKL. The CDR3 contains 17 residues. Trimming left V 3 bases short and J 0 bases short, with 15 bases between. The CDR3 reads CASSQSETGISGNTIYF. CDR3 nucleotides: TGCGCCAGCAGCCAGTCAGAAACAGGGATCTCTGGAAACACCATATATTTT.

J is TRBJ1-5 and V is TRBV28; no clear D gene. The germline gives CDR1 MDHEN, CDR2 SYDVKM. The CDR3 runs 13 residues. The V end was cut by 2 bases, the J end by 6 bases, with 8 bases between. The CDR3 DNA follows: TGTGCCAGCAGTTTACTGTCCGGTCAGCCCCAGCATTTT. Its protein product is CASSLLSGQPQHF.

A single count supports this clone. The chain is built from TRBV4-1 and TRBJ2-7; TRBD2 aligns across 7 bases. Germline CDR1 is MGHRA and CDR2 is YSYEKL. The CDR3 consists of 14 residues. Germline trimming cut 4 bases from V and 7 bases from J; bases unmatched to any gene: 10. The CDR3 loop reads CASSPGLGRWEQYF. The CDR3 DNA is TGCGCCAGCAGCCCCGGACTAGGGCGGTGGGAGCAGTACTTC.

The chain recombines TRBV21-1 with TRBJ1-2; whether TRBD1, the table's D call, matches the DNA was not checked. TRBV21-1 is tagged as a pseudogene. The CDR3 covers 16 residues. For the CDR3, the DNA is TGTGCCAGCAGCAAGTCGGTCCGGGACAGGGAGTATGGCTACACCTTC. Translated: CASSKSVRDREYGYTF.

This sequence joins TRBV14 and TRBJ1-2; D is perhaps TRBD1 (6 bases). The CDR3 runs 15 residues. V lost 8 bases and J lost 5, with 21 bases in between. The germline V gene has CDR1 SGHDN and CDR2 FVKESK. This CDR3 reads CASSPEQGAWYGYTF. In nucleotides, the CDR3 is TGTGCCAGCTCACCGGAACAGGGAGCTTGGTATGGCTACACCTTC.

Of note for this clone: This sample also contains other DNA sequences that code for the same CDR3. The rearrangement uses TRBV10-2 and TRBJ2-7; no definite D call. V lost 6 bases and J 0 bases, leaving 9 bases between the germline ends. The CDR3 loop spans 13 amino acids. Germline V gives CDR1 WSHSY, CDR2 SAAADI. DNA of the CDR3: TGCGCCAGCAGCGTACTGAGCTCCTACGAGCAGTACTTC. It encodes CASSVLSSYEQYF.

The V and J genes are TRBV5-8 and TRBJ2-3; no reliable D call. This CDR3 has 16 residues. V lost 1 base, J lost 6 bases, and 18 bases lay in between. Germline V gene lookup returns CDR1 SGHTS and CDR2 YDEGEE. CDR3 DNA sequence: TGTGCCAGCAGCTTGCAAGCGAGACCGCCGCAGGATACGCAGTATTTT. Protein sequence: CASSLQARPPQDTQYF.

The sample holds one count of this clone. The chain uses TRBV6-5 and TRBJ1-2; D not certain. Germline V lookup: CDR1 MNHEY, CDR2 SVGAGI. The CDR3 runs to 15 residues. Trimming stripped 5 bases from V and 8 bases from J, with 21 bases between. The DNA of the CDR3 is TGTGCCAGCAGTCTCGACGGACTGACCTATGGCGGCTACACCTTC. Its protein product is CASSLDGLTYGGYTF.

This chain links TRBV29-1 with TRBJ1-2; the D is unclear. Deletions cut 7 bases from V and 5 bases from J, with 20 bases between. Germline CDR1 and CDR2: SQVTM and ANQGSEA. The length of the CDR3 is 14 residues. CDR3 bases: TGCAGCGCCGAACTGACCTTAGGAGTTTATGGCTACACCTTC. This sequence encodes CSAELTLGVYGYTF.

This sequence joins TRBV25-1 and TRBJ1-2, with D possibly matching TRBD1 (5 bases). The germline V gene encodes CDR1 MGHDK and CDR2 SYGVNS. This CDR3 is 14 amino acids long. Deletions cut 4 bases from V and 4 bases from J, with 13 bases between. The CDR3 DNA sequence: TGTGCCAGCAGTGGGACACCCGACGGCTATGGCTACACCTTC. Its protein product is CASSGTPDGYGYTF.

This clone was detected a few times. The V gene is TRBV3-1 (or the pseudogene TRBV3-2), the J gene TRBJ2-3; D is possibly TRBD1 (5 bases). Trimming removed 4 bases at V and 8 bases at J, with 19 bases between. Germline CDR1 is LGHDT and CDR2 is YNNKEL (reference sequence). This CDR3 region has 15 residues. The CDR3 nucleotides read TGTGCCAGCAGCCCCCTAGGGGCAGCTCAGGGTACGCAGTATTTT. Translating it yields CASSPLGAAQGTQYF.

This clone appeared a few times. The gene calls are TRBV9 and TRBJ2-5; TRBD1 might be the D (6 bases). V was clipped by 3 bases and J by 5 bases, with 23 bases between them. The germline gives CDR1 SGDLS, CDR2 YYNGEE. The CDR3 loop spans 17 amino acids. The chain's CDR3 is CASSEGTSGTGWETQYF. As DNA, the CDR3 is TGTGCCAGCAGCGAGGGGACAAGTGGAACCGGGTGGGAGACCCAGTACTTC.

The rearrangement joins TRBV5-6 to TRBJ1-5; D is ambiguous. CDR1 and CDR2 from the germline V gene are SGHDT and YYEEEE. This CDR3 has 16 residues. The V and J ends lost 1 base and 2 bases respectively, with 13 bases between them. The CDR3 DNA sequence: TGTGCCAGCAGCTTGAAACCGGGGTTCGGCAATCAGCCCCAGCATTTT. The encoded protein is CASSLKPGFGNQPQHF.

The chain employs TRBV2 and TRBJ1-5, with TRBD1 matching over 8 bases. The V gene's germline CDR1 is SNHLY and CDR2 FYNNEI. V lost 4 bases, J lost 5 bases, and 7 bases stayed unmatched. The CDR3 length is 15 residues. DNA for the CDR3: TGTGCCAGCAGTGGTCGGACAGGGAGGGATCAGCCCCAGCATTTT. It encodes CASSGRTGRDQPQHF.

This clone was seen once. The chain recombines TRBV7-8 with TRBJ1-6; D perhaps matches TRBD1 (6 bases). Germline V CDR1 and CDR2: SGHVS, FQNEAQ. The CDR3 contains 17 residues. With 4 bases removed from V and 2 bases from J, the gap between germline ends came to 15 bases. In nucleotides, the CDR3 is TGTGCCAGCAGCTCCTCACTGGGGGCCGCCTATAATTCACCCCTCCACTTT. Its translation is CASSSSLGAAYNSPLHF.

J is TRBJ1-1 and V is TRBV6-5; 11 bases fit TRBD1. The CDR3 is 14 amino acids. The junction had 2 bases not matched to a gene; V was cut back by 5 bases and J by 3 bases. Germline V gives CDR1 MNHEY, CDR2 SVGAGI. CDR3: CASSKGQGDTEAFF. DNA of the CDR3: TGTGCCAGCAGTAAGGGACAGGGGGACACTGAAGCTTTCTTT.

A remark on this clone: An end of the junction does not agree with germline; a read error may underlie this. The V gene is TRBV7-7, the J gene TRBJ2-1, with 8 bases aligning to TRBD2. This CDR3 is built from 13 residues. Germline loops: CDR1 SSHAT, CDR2 FNYEAQ (reference sequence). CDR3 coding DNA: TGTGCTAGCAGCTTAAGCGGGAGCGGTGAGCAGTTCTTC. It encodes CASSLSGSGEQFF.